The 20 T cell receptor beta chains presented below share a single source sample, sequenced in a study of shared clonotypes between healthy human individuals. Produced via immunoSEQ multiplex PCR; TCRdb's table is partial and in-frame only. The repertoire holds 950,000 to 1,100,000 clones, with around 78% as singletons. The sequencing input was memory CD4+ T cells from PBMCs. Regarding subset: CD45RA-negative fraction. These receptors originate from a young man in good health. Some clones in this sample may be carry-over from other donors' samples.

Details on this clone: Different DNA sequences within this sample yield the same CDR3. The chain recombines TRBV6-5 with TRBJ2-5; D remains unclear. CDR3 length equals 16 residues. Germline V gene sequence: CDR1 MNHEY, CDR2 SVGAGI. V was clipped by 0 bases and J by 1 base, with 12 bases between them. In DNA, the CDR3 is TGTGCCAGCAGTTACTCAGCCCCTTCCGGCCAAGAGACCCAGTACTTC. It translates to CASSYSAPSGQETQYF.

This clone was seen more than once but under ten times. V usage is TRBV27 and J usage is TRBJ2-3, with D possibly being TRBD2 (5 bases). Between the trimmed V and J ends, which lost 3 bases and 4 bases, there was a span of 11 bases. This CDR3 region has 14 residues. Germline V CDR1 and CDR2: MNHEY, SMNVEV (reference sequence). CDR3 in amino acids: CASSFNGNADTQYF. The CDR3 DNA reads TGTGCCAGCAGTTTTAACGGGAACGCAGATACGCAGTATTTT.

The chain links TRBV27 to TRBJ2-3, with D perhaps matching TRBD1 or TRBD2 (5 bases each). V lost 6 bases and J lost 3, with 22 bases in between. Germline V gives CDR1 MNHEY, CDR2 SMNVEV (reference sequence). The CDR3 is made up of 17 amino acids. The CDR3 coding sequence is TGTGCCAGCAGATTAAGGGGACGACAACTGGCTACAGATACGCAGTATTTT. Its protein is CASRLRGRQLATDTQYF.

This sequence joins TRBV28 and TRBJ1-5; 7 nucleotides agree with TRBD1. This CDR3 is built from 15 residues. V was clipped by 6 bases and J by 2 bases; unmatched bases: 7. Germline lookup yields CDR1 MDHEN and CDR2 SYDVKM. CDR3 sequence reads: CASRRQGVGNQPQHF. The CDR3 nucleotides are TGTGCCAGCAGACGACAGGGTGTGGGCAATCAGCCCCAGCATTTT. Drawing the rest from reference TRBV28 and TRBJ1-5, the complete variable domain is DVKVTQSSRYLVKRTGEKVFLECVQDMDHENMFWYRQDPGLGLRLIYFSYDVKMKEKGDIPEGYSVSREKKERFSLILESASTNQTSMYLCASRRQGVGNQPQHFGDGTRLSIL.

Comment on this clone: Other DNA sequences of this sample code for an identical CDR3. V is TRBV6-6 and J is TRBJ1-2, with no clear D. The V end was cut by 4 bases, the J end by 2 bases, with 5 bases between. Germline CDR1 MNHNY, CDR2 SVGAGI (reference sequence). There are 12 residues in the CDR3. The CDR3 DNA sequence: TGTGCCAGCAGTTTAGGGAACTATGGCTACACCTTC. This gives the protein CASSLGNYGYTF.

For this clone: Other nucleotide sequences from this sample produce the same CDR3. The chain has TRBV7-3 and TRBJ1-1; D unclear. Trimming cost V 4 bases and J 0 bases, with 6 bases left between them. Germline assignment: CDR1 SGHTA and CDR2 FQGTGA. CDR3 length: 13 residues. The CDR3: CASSSGLNTEAFF. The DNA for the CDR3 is TGTGCCAGCAGCTCTGGGTTGAACACTGAAGCTTTCTTT.

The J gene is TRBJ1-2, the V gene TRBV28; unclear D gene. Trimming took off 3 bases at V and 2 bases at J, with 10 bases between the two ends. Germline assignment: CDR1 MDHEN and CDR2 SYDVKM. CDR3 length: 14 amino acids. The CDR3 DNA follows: TGTGCCAGCAGTTTCCGGGTAGCCAACTATGGCTACACCTTC. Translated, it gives CASSFRVANYGYTF.

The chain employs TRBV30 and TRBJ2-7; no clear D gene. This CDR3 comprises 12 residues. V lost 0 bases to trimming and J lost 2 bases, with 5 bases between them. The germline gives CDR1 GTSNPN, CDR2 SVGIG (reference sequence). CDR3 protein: CAWSVNTYEQYF. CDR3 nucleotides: TGTGCCTGGAGTGTAAACACCTACGAGCAGTACTTC.

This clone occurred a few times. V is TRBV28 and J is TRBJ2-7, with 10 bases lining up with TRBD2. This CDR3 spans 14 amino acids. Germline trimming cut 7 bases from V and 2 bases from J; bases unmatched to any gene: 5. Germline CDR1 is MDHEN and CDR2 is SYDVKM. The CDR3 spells CASTRTSGPYEQYF. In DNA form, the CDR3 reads TGTGCCAGCACCAGGACTAGCGGCCCCTACGAGCAGTACTTC. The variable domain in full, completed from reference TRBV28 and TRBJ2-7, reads DVKVTQSSRYLVKRTGEKVFLECVQDMDHENMFWYRQDPGLGLRLIYFSYDVKMKEKGDIPEGYSVSREKKERFSLILESASTNQTSMYLCASTRTSGPYEQYFGPGTRLTVT.

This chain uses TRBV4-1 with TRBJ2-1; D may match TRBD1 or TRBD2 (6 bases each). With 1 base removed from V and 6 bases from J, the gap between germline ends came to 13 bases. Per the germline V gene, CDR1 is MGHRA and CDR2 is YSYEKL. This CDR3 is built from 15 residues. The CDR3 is CASSQVGTGANEQFF. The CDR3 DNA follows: TGCGCCAGCAGCCAAGTGGGGACGGGGGCCAATGAGCAGTTCTTC.

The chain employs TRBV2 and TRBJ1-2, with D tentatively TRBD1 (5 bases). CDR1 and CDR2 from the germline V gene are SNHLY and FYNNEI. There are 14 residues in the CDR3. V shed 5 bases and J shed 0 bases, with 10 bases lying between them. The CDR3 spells CASSRGRSNYGYTF. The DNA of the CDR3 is TGTGCCAGCAGTAGGGGCAGATCTAACTATGGCTACACCTTC.

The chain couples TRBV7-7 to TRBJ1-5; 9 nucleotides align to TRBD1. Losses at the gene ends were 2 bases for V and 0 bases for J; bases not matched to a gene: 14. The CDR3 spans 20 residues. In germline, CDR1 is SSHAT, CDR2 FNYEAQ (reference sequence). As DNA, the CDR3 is TGTGCCAGCAGCTTAAGGTCCCCCCGGGACAGGGAAAATAGCAATCAGCCCCAGCATTTT. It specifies CASSLRSPRDRENSNQPQHF.

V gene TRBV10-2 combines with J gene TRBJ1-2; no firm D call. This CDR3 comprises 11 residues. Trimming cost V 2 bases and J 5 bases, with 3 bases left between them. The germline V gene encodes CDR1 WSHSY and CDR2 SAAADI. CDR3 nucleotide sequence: TGCGCCAGCAGTGAGGGATATGGCTACACCTTC. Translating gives CASSEGYGYTF.

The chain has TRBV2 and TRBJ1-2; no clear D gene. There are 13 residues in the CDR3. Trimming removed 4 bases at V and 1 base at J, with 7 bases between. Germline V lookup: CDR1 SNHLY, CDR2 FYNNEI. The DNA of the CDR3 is TGTGCCAGCAGTGGATCCGTTAACTATGGCTACACCTTC. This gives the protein CASSGSVNYGYTF.

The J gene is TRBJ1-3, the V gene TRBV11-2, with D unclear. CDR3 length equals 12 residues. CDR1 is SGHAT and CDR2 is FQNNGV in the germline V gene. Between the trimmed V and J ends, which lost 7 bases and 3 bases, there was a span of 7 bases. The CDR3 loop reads CASIGVGNTIYF. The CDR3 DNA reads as TGTGCCAGCATTGGGGTTGGAAACACCATATATTTT.

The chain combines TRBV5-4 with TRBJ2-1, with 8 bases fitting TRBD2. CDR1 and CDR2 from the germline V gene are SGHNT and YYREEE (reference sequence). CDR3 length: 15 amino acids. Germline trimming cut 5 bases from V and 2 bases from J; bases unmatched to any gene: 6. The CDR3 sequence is CASSLAGRAYNEQFF. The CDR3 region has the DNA TGTGCCAGCAGTTTAGCGGGAAGAGCCTACAATGAGCAGTTCTTC.

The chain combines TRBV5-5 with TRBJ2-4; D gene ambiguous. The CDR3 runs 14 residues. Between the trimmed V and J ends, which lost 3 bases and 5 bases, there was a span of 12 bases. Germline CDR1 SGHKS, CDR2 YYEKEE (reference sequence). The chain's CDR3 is CASSWVVGQNIQYF. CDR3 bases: TGTGCCAGCAGCTGGGTAGTCGGTCAAAACATTCAGTACTTC.

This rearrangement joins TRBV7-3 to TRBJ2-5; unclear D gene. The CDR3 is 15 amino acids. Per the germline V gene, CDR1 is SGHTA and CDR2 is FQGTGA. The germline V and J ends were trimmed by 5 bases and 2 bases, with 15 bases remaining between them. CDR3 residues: CASSPLPGPQETQYF. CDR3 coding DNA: TGTGCCAGCAGCCCATTGCCGGGCCCTCAAGAGACCCAGTACTTC.

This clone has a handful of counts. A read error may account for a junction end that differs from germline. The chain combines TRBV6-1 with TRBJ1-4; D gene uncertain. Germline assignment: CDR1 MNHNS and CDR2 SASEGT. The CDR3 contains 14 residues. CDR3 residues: CACSELQSNGKLFF. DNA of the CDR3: TGTGCCTGCAGTGAACTCCAGAGCAATGGAAAACTGTTTTTT.

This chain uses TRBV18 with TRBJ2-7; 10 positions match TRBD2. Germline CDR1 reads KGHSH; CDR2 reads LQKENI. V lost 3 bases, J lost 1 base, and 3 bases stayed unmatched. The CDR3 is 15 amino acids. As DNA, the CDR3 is TGTGCCAGCTCACCCCTAGCGGGAGTATCCTACGAGCAGTACTTC. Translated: CASSPLAGVSYEQYF.